This note documents a single T cell receptor (beta chain) sequence. This record comes from a study of blood T cell repertoires in COVID-19. Generated by immunoSEQ multiplex PCR, the TCRdb table keeps only in-frame clones and is missing some. The table has around 150,000 clones, 90% seen once; the top ten hold 15% to 20%. Per germline, CDR1 SNHLY and CDR2 FYNNEI. The CDR3 runs 14 residues. The V gene lost 4 bases and the J gene lost 4 bases, with 13 bases spanning the gap. The chain links TRBV2 to TRBJ1-2; D is ambiguous. Sequenced material: peripheral blood. This receptor was identified in a man between 60 and 75 years old with active or convalescent COVID-19. In nucleotides, the CDR3 is TGTGCCAGCAGTGCCACCTTCCTGCGCTATGGCTACACCTTC. It is translated as CASSATFLRYGYTF. Together with reference TRBV2 and TRBJ1-2, the CDR3 gives the full variable domain: EPEVTQTPSHQVTQMGQEVILRCVPISNHLYFYWYRQILGQKVEFLVSFYNNEISEKSEIFDDQFSVERPDGSNFTLKIRSTKLEDSAMYFCASSATFLRYGYTFGSGTRLTVV.